Listed below are T cell receptor beta chains from one sample, sequenced in a study of T cell changes during pregnancy in multiple sclerosis. Clones were sequenced by immunoSEQ multiplex PCR, and TCRdb holds only the in-frame ones, with some missing. The data hold around 70,000 clones, with 92% observed a single time. The input for sequencing was peripheral blood, taken after pregnancy. The receptors originated from a female donor in good health, enrolled as a control in a pregnancy study. Each CDR3 is given with its conserved first and last residue. A D gene is named only where the DNA matches it firmly. Size tells how often a clone was seen (once, few, many) or the class of an expanded clone, and some rows leave it out.

j_call clone_size v_call d_call cdr3_aa cdr3_nt
TRBJ2-7 once TRBV6-6 TRBD1 CASSLGQAAYEQYF TGTGCCAGCAGTCTCGGACAGGCCGCCTACGAGCAGTACTTC
TRBJ1-4 . TRBV4-1 TRBD1 CASSSLPGQQEKLFF TGCGCCAGCAGCTCTCTCCCGGGACAGCAAGAAAAACTGTTTTTT
TRBJ2-1 . TRBV6-4 TRBD2 CASSAVAGEYNEQFF TGTGCCAGCAGTGCGGTAGCGGGAGAGTACAATGAGCAGTTCTTC
TRBJ1-5 . TRBV19 TRBD1 CASSSGGGSQPQHF TGTGCCAGTAGTTCAGGGGGAGGTAGCCAGCCCCAGCATTTT
TRBJ2-7 . TRBV28 TRBD1 CASSLRQGVLTEQYF TGTGCCAGCAGTTTGAGGCAGGGGGTACTTACGGAGCAGTACTTC
TRBJ1-5 . TRBV4-2 TRBD1 CASSQQGAQGQPQHF TGTGCCAGCAGCCAGCAGGGGGCGCAGGGTCAGCCCCAGCATTTT
TRBJ2-4 . TRBV7-9 . CASSPPAKNIQYF TGTGCCAGCAGCCCCCCGGCCAAAAACATTCAGTACTTC
TRBJ1-1 . TRBV4-1 TRBD1 CASSQGNRGDTEAFF TGCGCCAGCAGCCAAGGGAACAGGGGGGACACTGAAGCTTTCTTT
TRBJ2-2 once TRBV9 TRBD1 CASSPTDRVVTGELFF TGTGCCAGCAGCCCCACCGACAGGGTAGTAACCGGGGAGCTGTTTTTT
TRBJ2-3 . TRBV27 . CASSLSADTQYF TGTGCCAGCAGTTTATCCGCGGATACGCAGTATTTT
TRBJ1-1 . TRBV15 TRBD1 CATSKIQGSGTEAFF TGTGCCACCAGCAAAATACAGGGGTCGGGCACTGAAGCTTTCTTT
TRBJ2-1 . TRBV28 TRBD2 CASTKRGVNYNEQFF TGTGCCAGCACCAAGCGGGGGGTTAACTACAATGAGCAGTTCTTC
TRBJ1-1 . TRBV6-5 . CASSDGVGAEAFF TGTGCCAGCAGTGACGGGGTGGGTGCTGAAGCTTTCTTT
TRBJ1-1 . TRBV6-6 TRBD1 CASSYTGAGEAFF TGTGCCAGCAGTTATACAGGGGCAGGTGAAGCTTTCTTT
TRBJ2-1 . TRBV18 TRBD1 CASSPPGQVTTGNEQFF TGTGCCAGCTCACCACCTGGACAGGTAACTACCGGCAATGAGCAGTTCTTC
TRBJ2-7 . TRBV28 TRBD2 CASSAPRGGPREQYF TGTGCCAGCAGTGCTCCCCGGGGGGGCCCGAGGGAGCAGTACTTC
TRBJ1-2 . TRBV28 TRBD1 CASSSTGDYGYTF TGTGCCAGCAGTTCGACAGGGGACTATGGCTACACCTTC
TRBJ2-2 . TRBV6-5 TRBD2 CAIQRGRTGELFF TGTGCCATCCAGCGGGGGCGGACCGGGGAGCTGTTTTTT
TRBJ2-7 . TRBV28 . CASTLPGEAREQYF TGTGCCAGCACTCTCCCCGGGGAAGCACGTGAGCAGTACTTC
TRBJ2-1 . TRBV6-1 TRBD2 CASSEAASGAYNEQFF TGTGCCAGCAGTGAAGCGGCTAGCGGGGCCTACAATGAGCAGTTCTTC
TRBJ1-4 once TRBV10-3 TRBD1 CAISIGTANEKLFF TGTGCCATCAGCATCGGGACAGCTAATGAAAAACTGTTTTTT
TRBJ2-5 . TRBV11-2 . CASSDSTSQETQYF TGTGCCAGCAGCGACTCGACTAGCCAAGAGACCCAGTACTTC
TRBJ1-1 . TRBV7-5 . CVRSLQGLSDTEAFF TGTGTCAGAAGCTTACAGGGGCTTTCGGACACTGAAGCTTTCTTT